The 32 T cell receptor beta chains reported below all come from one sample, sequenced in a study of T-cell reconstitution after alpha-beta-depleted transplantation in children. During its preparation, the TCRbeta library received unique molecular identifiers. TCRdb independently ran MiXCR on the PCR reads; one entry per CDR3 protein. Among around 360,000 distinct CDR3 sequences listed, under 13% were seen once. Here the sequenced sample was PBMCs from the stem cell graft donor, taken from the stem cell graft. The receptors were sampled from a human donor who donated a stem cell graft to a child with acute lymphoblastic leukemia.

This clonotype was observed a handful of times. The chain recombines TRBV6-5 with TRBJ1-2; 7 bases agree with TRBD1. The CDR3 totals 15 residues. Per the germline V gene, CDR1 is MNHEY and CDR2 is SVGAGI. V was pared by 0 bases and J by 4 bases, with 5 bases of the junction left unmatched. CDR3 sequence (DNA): TGTGCCAGCAGTTACTCGACAGGGATGCCCTATGGCTACACCTTC. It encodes CASSYSTGMPYGYTF.

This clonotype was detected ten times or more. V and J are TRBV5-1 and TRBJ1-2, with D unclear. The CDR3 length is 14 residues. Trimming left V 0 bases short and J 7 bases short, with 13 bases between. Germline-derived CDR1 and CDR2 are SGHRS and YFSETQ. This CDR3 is CASSLDQALGGYTF. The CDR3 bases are TGCGCCAGCAGCTTGGATCAGGCCTTGGGTGGCTACACCTTC.

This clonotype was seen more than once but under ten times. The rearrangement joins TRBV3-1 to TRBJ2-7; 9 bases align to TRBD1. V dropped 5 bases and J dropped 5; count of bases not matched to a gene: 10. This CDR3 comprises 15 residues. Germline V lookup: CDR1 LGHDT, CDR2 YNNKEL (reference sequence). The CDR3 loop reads CASSFRDREDDEQYF. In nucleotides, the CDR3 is TGTGCCAGCAGCTTCCGGGACAGGGAGGACGACGAGCAGTACTTC.

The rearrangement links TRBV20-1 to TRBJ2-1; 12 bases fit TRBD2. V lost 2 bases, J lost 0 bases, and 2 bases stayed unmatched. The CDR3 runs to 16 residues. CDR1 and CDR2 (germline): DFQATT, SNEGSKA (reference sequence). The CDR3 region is CSARKGLAGSYNEQFF. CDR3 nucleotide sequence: TGCAGTGCTAGAAAGGGACTAGCGGGCTCCTACAATGAGCAGTTCTTC.

DNA of the CDR3: TGTGCCAGCAGTGACCCCCGACTAGCGGTCACAGATACGCAGTATTTT. This codes for CASSDPRLAVTDTQYF. The chain links TRBV6-1 to TRBJ2-3; 9 nucleotides match TRBD2. Germline V gene lookup returns CDR1 MNHNS and CDR2 SASEGT. The CDR3 spans 16 residues. The ends lost 3 bases at V and 2 bases at J; junction bases unmatched: 6.

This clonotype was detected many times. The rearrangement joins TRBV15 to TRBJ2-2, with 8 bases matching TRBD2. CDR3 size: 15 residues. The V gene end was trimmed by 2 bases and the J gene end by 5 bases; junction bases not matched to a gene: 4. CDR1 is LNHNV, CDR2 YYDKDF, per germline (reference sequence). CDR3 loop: CATSRQSSGTGELFF. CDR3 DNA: TGTGCCACCAGCAGACAATCTAGCGGGACCGGGGAGCTGTTTTTT.

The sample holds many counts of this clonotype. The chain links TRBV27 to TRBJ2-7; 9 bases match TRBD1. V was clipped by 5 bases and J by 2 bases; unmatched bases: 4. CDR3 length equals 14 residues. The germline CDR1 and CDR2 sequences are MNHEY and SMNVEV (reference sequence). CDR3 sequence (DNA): TGTGCCAGCAGTCCCCGGACAGGGGCCTACGAGCAGTACTTC. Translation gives CASSPRTGAYEQYF.

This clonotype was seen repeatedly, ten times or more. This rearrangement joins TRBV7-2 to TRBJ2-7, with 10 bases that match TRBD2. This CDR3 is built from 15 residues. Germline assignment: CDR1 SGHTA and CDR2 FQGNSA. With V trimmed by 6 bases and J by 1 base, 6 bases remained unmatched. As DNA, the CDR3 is TGTGCCAGCAGGTCGGGACTAGCGTATTCCTACGAGCAGTACTTC. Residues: CASRSGLAYSYEQYF.

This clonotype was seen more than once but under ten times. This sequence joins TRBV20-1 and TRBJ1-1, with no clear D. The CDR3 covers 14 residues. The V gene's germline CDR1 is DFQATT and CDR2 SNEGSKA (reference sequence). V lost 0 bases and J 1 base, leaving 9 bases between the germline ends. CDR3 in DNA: TGCAGTGCTAGAGACGGCGTAGGGAACACTGAAGCTTTCTTT. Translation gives CSARDGVGNTEAFF.

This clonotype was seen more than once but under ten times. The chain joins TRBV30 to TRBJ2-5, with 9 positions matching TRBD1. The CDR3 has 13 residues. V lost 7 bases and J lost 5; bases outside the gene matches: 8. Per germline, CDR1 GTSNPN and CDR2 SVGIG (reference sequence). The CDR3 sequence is CASRDRALETQYF. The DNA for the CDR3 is TGTGCCTCCCGGGACAGGGCCTTGGAGACCCAGTACTTC.

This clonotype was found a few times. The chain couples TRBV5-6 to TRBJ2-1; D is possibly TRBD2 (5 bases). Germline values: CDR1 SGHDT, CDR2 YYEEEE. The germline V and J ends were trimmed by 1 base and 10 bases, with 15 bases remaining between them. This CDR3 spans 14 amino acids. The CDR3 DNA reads TGTGCCAGCAGCTTGTGGGCCCGACTACCGGAGCAGTTCTTC. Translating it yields CASSLWARLPEQFF.

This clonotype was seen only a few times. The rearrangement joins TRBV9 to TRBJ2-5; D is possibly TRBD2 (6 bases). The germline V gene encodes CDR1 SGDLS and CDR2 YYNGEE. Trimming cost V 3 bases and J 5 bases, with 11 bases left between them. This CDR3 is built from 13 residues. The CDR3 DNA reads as TGTGCCAGCAGCGGGGGGGTTGGGGAGACCCAGTACTTC. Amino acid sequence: CASSGGVGETQYF.

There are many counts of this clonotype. CDR3: CASSLLTGELFF. The CDR3 DNA is TGTGCCAGCAGCCTACTTACCGGGGAGCTGTTTTTT. V usage is TRBV7-8 and J usage is TRBJ2-2; no clear D. The CDR3 covers 12 residues. Trimming shortened V by 5 bases and J by 5 bases, and 6 bases separated the two germline ends. Per germline, CDR1 SGHVS and CDR2 FQNEAQ.

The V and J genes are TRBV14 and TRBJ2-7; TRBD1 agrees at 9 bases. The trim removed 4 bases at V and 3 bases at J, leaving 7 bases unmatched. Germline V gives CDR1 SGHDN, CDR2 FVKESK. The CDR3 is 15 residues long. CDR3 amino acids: CASSRSSGQGYEQYF. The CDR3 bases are TGTGCCAGCAGCCGGTCTTCGGGACAGGGCTACGAGCAGTACTTC.

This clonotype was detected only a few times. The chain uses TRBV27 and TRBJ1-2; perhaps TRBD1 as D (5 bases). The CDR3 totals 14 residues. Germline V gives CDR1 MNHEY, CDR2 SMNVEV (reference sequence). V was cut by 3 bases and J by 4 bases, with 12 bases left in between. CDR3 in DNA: TGTGCCAGCAGTTTTTGGGGGGGGATCTATGGCTACACCTTC. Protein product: CASSFWGGIYGYTF.

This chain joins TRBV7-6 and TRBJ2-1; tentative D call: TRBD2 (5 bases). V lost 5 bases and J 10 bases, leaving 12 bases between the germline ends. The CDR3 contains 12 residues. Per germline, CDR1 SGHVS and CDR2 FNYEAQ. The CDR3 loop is CASSPGVAEQFF. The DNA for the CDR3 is TGTGCCAGCAGCCCCGGAGTAGCGGAGCAGTTCTTC.

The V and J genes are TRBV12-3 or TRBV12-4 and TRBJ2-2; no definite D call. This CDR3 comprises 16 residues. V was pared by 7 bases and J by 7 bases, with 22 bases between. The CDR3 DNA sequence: TGTGCCAGCATCCCGAACGGCCGTCTGTACATCGGGGAGCTGTTTTTT. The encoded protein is CASIPNGRLYIGELFF.

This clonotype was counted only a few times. CDR3 nucleotides: TGTGCCAGCAGCTTAGCGCTTACTAGCGGATTTATCTTGGGGCAGTACTTC. Its protein product is CASSLALTSGFILGQYF. V usage is TRBV7-2 and J usage is TRBJ2-7, with 8 bases aligning to TRBD2. Per germline, CDR1 SGHTA and CDR2 FQGNSA. Losses at the gene ends were 0 bases for V and 9 bases for J; bases not matched to a gene: 16. This CDR3 is 17 amino acids long.

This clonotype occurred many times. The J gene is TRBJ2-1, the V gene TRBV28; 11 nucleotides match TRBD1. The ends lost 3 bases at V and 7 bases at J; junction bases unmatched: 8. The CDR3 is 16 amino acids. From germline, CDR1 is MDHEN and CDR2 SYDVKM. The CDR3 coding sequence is TGTGCCAGCAGTTTTCTTCCGGGACAGGGGGTGAATGAGCAGTTCTTC. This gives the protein CASSFLPGQGVNEQFF.

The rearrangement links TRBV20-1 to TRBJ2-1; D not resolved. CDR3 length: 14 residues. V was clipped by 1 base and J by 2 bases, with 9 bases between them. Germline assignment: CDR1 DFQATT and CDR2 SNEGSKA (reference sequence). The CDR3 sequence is CSARAAATYNEQFF. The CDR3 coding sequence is TGCAGTGCTAGAGCGGCTGCCACCTACAATGAGCAGTTCTTC.

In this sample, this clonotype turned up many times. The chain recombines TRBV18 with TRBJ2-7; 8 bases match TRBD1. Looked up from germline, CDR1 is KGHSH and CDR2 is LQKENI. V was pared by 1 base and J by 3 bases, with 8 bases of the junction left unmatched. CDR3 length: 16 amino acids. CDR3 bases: TGTGCCAGCTCACCACAGGGGACAGGAGCCATCTACGAGCAGTACTTC. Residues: CASSPQGTGAIYEQYF.

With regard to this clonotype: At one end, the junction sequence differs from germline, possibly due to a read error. The CDR3 loop is CCARDRAGALNTEAFF. As DNA, the CDR3 is TGCTGTGCTAGAGATCGCGCGGGGGCCTTGAACACTGAAGCTTTCTTT. The chain employs TRBV20-1 and TRBJ1-1; D possibly corresponds to TRBD1 (6 bases). Looked up from germline, CDR1 is DFQATT and CDR2 is SNEGSKA (reference sequence). The CDR3 loop spans 16 amino acids.

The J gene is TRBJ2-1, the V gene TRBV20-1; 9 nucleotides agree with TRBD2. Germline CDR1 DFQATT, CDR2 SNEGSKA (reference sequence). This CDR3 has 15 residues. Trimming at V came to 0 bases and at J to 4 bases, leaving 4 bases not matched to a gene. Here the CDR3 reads CSARDSGSWYNEQFF. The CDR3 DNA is TGCAGTGCTAGAGATAGCGGGAGCTGGTACAATGAGCAGTTCTTC.

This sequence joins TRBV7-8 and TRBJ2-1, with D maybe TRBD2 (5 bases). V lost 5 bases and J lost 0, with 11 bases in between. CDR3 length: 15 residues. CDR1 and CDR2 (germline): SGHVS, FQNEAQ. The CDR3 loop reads CASSPRGPSYNEQFF. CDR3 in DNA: TGTGCCAGCAGCCCTAGAGGGCCCTCCTACAATGAGCAGTTCTTC. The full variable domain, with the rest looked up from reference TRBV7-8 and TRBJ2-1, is GAGVSQSPRYKVAKRGQDVALRCDPISGHVSLFWYQQALGQGPEFLTYFQNEAQLDKSGLPSDRFFAERPEGSVSTLKIQRTQQEDSAVYLCASSPRGPSYNEQFFGPGTRLTVL.

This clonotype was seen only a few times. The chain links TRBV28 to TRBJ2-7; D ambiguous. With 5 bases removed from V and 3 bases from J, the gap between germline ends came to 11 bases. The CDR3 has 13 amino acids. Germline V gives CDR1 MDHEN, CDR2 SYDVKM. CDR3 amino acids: CASSNYLDYEQYF. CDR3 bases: TGTGCCAGCAGTAACTACCTAGACTACGAGCAGTACTTC.

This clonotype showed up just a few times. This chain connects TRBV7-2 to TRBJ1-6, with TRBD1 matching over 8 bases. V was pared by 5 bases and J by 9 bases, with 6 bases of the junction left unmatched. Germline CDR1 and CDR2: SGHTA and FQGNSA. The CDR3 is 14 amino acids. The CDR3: CASSPGQGRSPLHF. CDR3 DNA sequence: TGTGCCAGCAGCCCCGGACAGGGCCGTTCACCCCTCCACTTT.

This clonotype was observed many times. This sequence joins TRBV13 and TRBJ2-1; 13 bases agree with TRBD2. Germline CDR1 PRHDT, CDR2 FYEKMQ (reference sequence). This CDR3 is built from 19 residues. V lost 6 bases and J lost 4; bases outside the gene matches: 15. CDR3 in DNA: TGTGCCAGCAGTTCCAGAGATGGACTAGCGGGAGTTCAGTACAATGAGCAGTTCTTC. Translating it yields CASSSRDGLAGVQYNEQFF.

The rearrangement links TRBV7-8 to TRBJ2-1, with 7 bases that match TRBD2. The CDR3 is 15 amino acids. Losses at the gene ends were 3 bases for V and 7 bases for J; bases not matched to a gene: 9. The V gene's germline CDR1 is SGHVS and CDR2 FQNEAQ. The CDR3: CASSLRWDYKNEQFF. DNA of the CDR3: TGTGCCAGCAGCTTGAGGTGGGACTACAAAAATGAGCAGTTCTTC.

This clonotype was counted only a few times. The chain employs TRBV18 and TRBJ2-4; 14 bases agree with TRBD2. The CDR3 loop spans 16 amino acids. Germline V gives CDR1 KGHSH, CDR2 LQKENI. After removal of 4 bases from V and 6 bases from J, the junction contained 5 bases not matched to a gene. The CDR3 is CASSLYGLAGGNIQYF. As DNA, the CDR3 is TGTGCCAGCTCACTCTACGGACTAGCGGGAGGAAACATTCAGTACTTC.

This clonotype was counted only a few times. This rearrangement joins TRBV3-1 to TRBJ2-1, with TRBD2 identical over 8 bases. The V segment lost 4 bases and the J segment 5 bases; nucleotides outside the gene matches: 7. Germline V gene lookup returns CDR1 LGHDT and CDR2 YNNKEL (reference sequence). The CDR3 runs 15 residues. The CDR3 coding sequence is TGTGCCAGCAGCCTGCCTGGCGGGAGGCACAATGAGCAGTTCTTC. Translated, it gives CASSLPGGRHNEQFF.

DNA for the CDR3: TGTGCCAGCAGCTCGGGACTAGTCTACGAGCAGTACTTC. It translates to CASSSGLVYEQYF. J is TRBJ2-7 and V is TRBV13, with 8 bases matching TRBD2. This CDR3 is 13 amino acids long. The V segment lost 4 bases and the J segment 3 bases; nucleotides outside the gene matches: 2. Per the germline V gene, CDR1 is PRHDT and CDR2 is FYEKMQ (reference sequence). Drawing the rest from reference TRBV13 and TRBJ2-7, the complete variable domain is AAGVIQSPRHLIKEKRETATLKCYPIPRHDTVYWYQQGPGQDPQFLISFYEKMQSDKGSIPDRFSAQQFSDYHSELNMSSLELGDSALYFCASSSGLVYEQYFGPGTRLTVT.

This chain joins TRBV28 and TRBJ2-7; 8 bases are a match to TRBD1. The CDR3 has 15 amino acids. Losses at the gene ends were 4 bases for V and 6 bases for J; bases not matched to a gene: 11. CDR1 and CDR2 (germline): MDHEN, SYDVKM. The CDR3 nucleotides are TGTGCCAGCAGTTCCCCAACCATAACAGGGGGCGAGCAGTACTTC. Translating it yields CASSSPTITGGEQYF.